This T cell receptor (beta chain) emerged from a study of blood T cell repertoires in COVID-19. Across the study: Material from acute and convalescent COVID-19 was sourced from the United States, Italy and Spain. T cells, B-cell-depleted T cells, or PBMCs supplied cDNA or gDNA.

In the source study's methods: The assay estimated nucleated cells by amplifying reference gene primers. This table comes from immunoSEQ multiplex PCR, and its TCRdb copy is limited to in-frame clones, with some not included. V and J calls and clone size are copied from that table; D and trimming were computed from the DNA. The sample holds 75,000 to 95,000 clones, around four fifths seen once. Germline CDR1 MDHEN, CDR2 SYDVKM. The CDR3 contains 15 residues. V shed 7 bases, J shed 2 bases, and the junction held 7 bases outside the gene matches. Specimen: peripheral blood. The clonotype comes from a man in his fifties with acute or convalescent COVID-19. V and J are TRBV28 and TRBJ2-5; 10 bases are shared with TRBD2. The CDR3 protein is CASKGSGRAQETQYF. As DNA, the CDR3 is TGTGCCAGCAAAGGGAGCGGGAGGGCACAAGAGACCCAGTACTTC. Supplemented by reference TRBV28 and TRBJ2-5, the full variable domain reads DVKVTQSSRYLVKRTGEKVFLECVQDMDHENMFWYRQDPGLGLRLIYFSYDVKMKEKGDIPEGYSVSREKKERFSLILESASTNQTSMYLCASKGSGRAQETQYFGPGTRLLVL.